One sample yielded the 24 T cell receptor beta chains listed below, sequenced in a study of T cell responses to AZD1222 COVID-19 vaccine. The protocol was immunoSEQ multiplex PCR, while the TCRdb copy is restricted to in-frame clones and leaves out a portion. This sample has some 69,000 clones, with about 85% found just once. Sequencing used peripheral blood, obtained on day 0 of AZD1222 vaccination. These receptors originate from an adult in good health.

The V call is TRBV19, the J call TRBJ1-2; D may be TRBD1 (5 bases). Trimming pared 3 bases from V and 8 bases from J, leaving 13 bases between. This CDR3 is built from 13 residues. The germline CDR1 and CDR2 sequences are LNHDA and SQIVND (reference sequence). The CDR3 reads CASSIGQGRGYTF. DNA for the CDR3: TGTGCCAGTAGTATCGGGCAGGGACGGGGCTACACCTTC.

The V gene is TRBV7-9, the J gene TRBJ1-1, with D tentatively TRBD1 (5 bases). This CDR3 spans 14 amino acids. The V gene's germline CDR1 is SEHNR and CDR2 FQNEAQ (reference sequence). V was clipped by 1 base and J by 2 bases, with 8 bases between them. CDR3 loop: CASSLVGANTEAFF. In DNA form, the CDR3 reads TGTGCCAGCAGCTTAGTCGGGGCCAACACTGAAGCTTTCTTT.

The chain recombines TRBV19 with TRBJ1-1, with D tentatively TRBD1 (6 bases). CDR3 size: 16 residues. Germline lookup yields CDR1 LNHDA and CDR2 SQIVND (reference sequence). V gave up 3 bases and J gave up 3 bases, with 17 bases separating them. CDR3 loop: CASSMGASPRDTEAFF. DNA of the CDR3: TGTGCCAGTAGTATGGGGGCCTCCCCTAGGGACACTGAAGCTTTCTTT.

The chain employs TRBV9 and TRBJ1-1, with 12 nucleotides matching TRBD1. Trimming took 0 bases from V and 4 from J; bases not matched to a gene: 4. Germline CDR1 is SGDLS and CDR2 is YYNGEE. The CDR3 runs to 16 residues. The CDR3 nucleotides are TGTGCCAGCAGCGTAGGTTCGGGACAGGGGGCCACTGAAGCTTTCTTT. This translates into CASSVGSGQGATEAFF.

This chain uses TRBV11-3 with TRBJ2-1, with a possible D match to TRBD2 (6 bases). CDR3 length equals 15 residues. Germline values: CDR1 SGHNT, CDR2 YENEEA. V dropped 1 base and J dropped 7 bases, with 14 bases sitting between them. CDR3 DNA sequence: TGTGCCAGCAGCTTAGTAGGGACTCTGGATAATGAGCAGTTCTTC. As protein: CASSLVGTLDNEQFF.

The gene calls are TRBV9 and TRBJ2-2; 8 bases are a match to TRBD1. This CDR3 spans 14 amino acids. V shed 4 bases, J shed 7 bases, and the junction held 6 bases outside the gene matches. CDR1 and CDR2 from the germline V gene are SGDLS and YYNGEE. CDR3 sequence: CASSPGQVGGELFF. CDR3 DNA: TGTGCCAGCAGCCCGGGACAGGTGGGCGGGGAGCTGTTTTTT.

This chain links TRBV5-8 with TRBJ1-6; unclear D gene. Trimming removed 2 bases from V and 4 bases from J, with 1 base in between. This CDR3 spans 12 amino acids. Germline V CDR1 and CDR2: SGHTS, YDEGEE. The CDR3 protein is CASSLYNSPLHF. The CDR3, as DNA: TGTGCCAGCAGCTTATATAATTCACCCCTCCACTTT.

This sequence joins TRBV18 and TRBJ1-6; 7 positions agree with TRBD1. The CDR3 runs to 14 residues. Losses at the gene ends were 6 bases for V and 5 bases for J; bases not matched to a gene: 4. The V gene's germline CDR1 is KGHSH and CDR2 LQKENI. For the CDR3, the DNA is TGTGCCAGCTCGGAGGGGGCGGATAATTCACCCCTCCACTTT. Translated, it gives CASSEGADNSPLHF.

The CDR3 DNA reads as TGCGCCAGCAGCTTGGCCGTCGGTGGCTCCTACGAGCAGTACTTC. It yields the protein CASSLAVGGSYEQYF. This sequence joins TRBV5-1 and TRBJ2-7; D is uncertain. The germline CDR1 and CDR2 sequences are SGHRS and YFSETQ. The CDR3 totals 15 residues. Trimming pared 0 bases from V and 0 bases from J, leaving 10 bases between.

The rearrangement uses TRBV19 and TRBJ1-2; a possible D gene is TRBD1 (5 bases). V was shortened by 3 bases and J by 4 bases, with 9 bases between the two germline ends. The CDR3 extends over 13 amino acids. The germline V gene encodes CDR1 LNHDA and CDR2 SQIVND (reference sequence). CDR3 sequence: CASSMAGTYGYTF. CDR3 DNA sequence: TGTGCCAGTAGTATGGCCGGGACCTATGGCTACACCTTC.

J is TRBJ1-6 and V is TRBV4-2; D ambiguous. Germline V CDR1 and CDR2: LGHNA, YNFKEQ. The CDR3 loop spans 13 amino acids. V was trimmed by 5 bases and J by 8 bases, leaving 10 bases between them. Here the CDR3 DNA reads TGTGCCAGCAGCGTCCCTACGGATTCACCCCTCCACTTT. This encodes CASSVPTDSPLHF.

V gene TRBV6-5 combines with J gene TRBJ1-2, with a tentative D call TRBD1 (6 bases). V lost 6 bases, J lost 2 bases, and 16 bases lay in between. The CDR3 spans 15 residues. Per the germline V gene, CDR1 is MNHEY and CDR2 is SVGAGI. The CDR3 DNA reads TGTGCCAGCAGCCGATCCGGGGGACAAAACTATGGCTACACCTTC. Its protein is CASSRSGGQNYGYTF.

The CDR3 nucleotides are TGTGCCAGTAGTACCCCGGGACAGGGAGTCTATGGCTACACCTTC. It translates to CASSTPGQGVYGYTF. This chain joins TRBV19 and TRBJ1-2; 9 positions match TRBD1. Germline assignment: CDR1 LNHDA and CDR2 SQIVND (reference sequence). The CDR3 extends over 15 amino acids. Losses at the gene ends were 4 bases for V and 4 bases for J; bases not matched to a gene: 7.

A remark on this clone: Other DNA sequences of this sample code for an identical CDR3. This sequence joins TRBV2 and TRBJ2-3; D uncertain. Germline lookup yields CDR1 SNHLY and CDR2 FYNNEI. The V end was cut by 8 bases, the J end by 0 bases, with 3 bases between. This CDR3 spans 11 amino acids. This CDR3 reads CASGSTDTQYF. CDR3 in DNA: TGTGCCAGCGGTAGCACAGATACGCAGTATTTT.

The chain uses TRBV5-1 and TRBJ1-4; no reliable D call. The CDR3 spans 14 residues. The germline CDR1 and CDR2 sequences are SGHRS and YFSETQ. V was clipped by 0 bases and J by 8 bases, with 11 bases between them. The CDR3 bases are TGCGCCAGCAGCTTGGGCCGGGTTCGGGAAAAACTGTTTTTT. Amino acids: CASSLGRVREKLFF. The full variable domain, its missing parts supplied by reference TRBV5-1 and TRBJ1-4, is KAGVTQTPRYLIKTRGQQVTLSCSPISGHRSVSWYQQTPGQGLQFLFEYFSETQRNKGNFPGRFSGRQFSNSRSEMNVSTLELGDSALYLCASSLGRVREKLFFGSGTQLSVL.

This chain joins TRBV15 and TRBJ2-5, with 7 bases matching TRBD1. V shed 5 bases, J shed 2 bases, and the junction held 14 bases outside the gene matches. Germline V gene data show CDR1 as LNHNV and CDR2 as YYDKDF (reference sequence). The CDR3 sequence is 17 residues long. In DNA, the CDR3 is TGTGCCACCAGCCGTGACCTAGAGGGGGCAACGCAAGAGACCCAGTACTTC. Translating gives CATSRDLEGATQETQYF.

This chain uses TRBV6-5 with TRBJ1-6; D is unclear. The germline gives CDR1 MNHEY, CDR2 SVGAGI. Deletions cut 6 bases from V and 0 bases from J, with 9 bases between. The CDR3 is 15 residues long. The CDR3 sequence: CASSRGSSYNSPLHF. The CDR3 nucleotides are TGTGCCAGCAGCCGCGGGAGCTCCTATAATTCACCCCTCCACTTT.

V is TRBV7-3 and J is TRBJ2-1; TRBD2 matches 9 bases. With V trimmed by 4 bases and J by 6 bases, 7 bases remained unmatched. The CDR3 is 15 amino acids. Germline CDR1 reads SGHTA; CDR2 reads FQGTGA. DNA of the CDR3: TGTGCCAGCAGCTCTAGCGGGGCCCCCCTCAATGAGCAGTTCTTC. It specifies CASSSSGAPLNEQFF.

This chain's CDR3 is CASSSGLSPLHF. The CDR3 bases are TGTGCCAGCAGCTCGGGACTATCACCCCTCCACTTT. The rearrangement links TRBV7-9 to TRBJ1-6; weak D call: TRBD1 (5 bases). Germline V lookup: CDR1 SEHNR, CDR2 FQNEAQ (reference sequence). The CDR3 extends over 12 amino acids. Deletions cut 4 bases from V and 10 bases from J, with 8 bases between.

The genes are TRBV3-1 (or the pseudogene TRBV3-2) and TRBJ1-6; D is ambiguous. The CDR3 sequence is 12 residues long. Germline CDR1 and CDR2: LGHDT and YNNKEL (reference sequence). Trimming cost V 5 bases and J 7 bases, with 6 bases left between them. CDR3 DNA: TGTGCCAGCAGCGGAAGGAATTCACCCCTCCACTTT. It is translated as CASSGRNSPLHF.

The gene calls are TRBV19 and TRBJ1-1; D may be TRBD1 (5 bases). The V end lost 5 bases, the J end lost 1 base, and 14 bases lay between the germline ends. CDR1 and CDR2 from the germline V gene are LNHDA and SQIVND (reference sequence). The CDR3 extends over 15 amino acids. CDR3 sequence (DNA): TGTGCCAGTAGTCCCCCCAACGGGGGGAACACTGAAGCTTTCTTT. Its translation is CASSPPNGGNTEAFF.

Comments on this clone: Relative to the germline gene, one junction end is altered; a read error may explain this. The sample holds other DNA sequences that translate to the same CDR3. The chain is built from TRBV5-1 and TRBJ1-2; 7 nucleotides match TRBD1. CDR1 and CDR2 from the germline V gene are SGHRS and YFSETQ. This CDR3 is 15 amino acids long. DNA of the CDR3: TGCGCCAGCAGCTTGGCCGCCGGGGGACAGCGTGGGGGCGACTTC. Protein: CASSLAAGGQRGGDF. The variable domain in full, completed from reference TRBV5-1 and TRBJ1-2, reads KAGVTQTPRYLIKTRGQQVTLSCSPISGHRSVSWYQQTPGQGLQFLFEYFSETQRNKGNFPGRFSGRQFSNSRSEMNVSTLELGDSALYLCASSLAAGGQRGGDFGSGTRLTVV.

This rearrangement joins TRBV29-1 to TRBJ2-3; TRBD2 matches at 8 bases. The CDR3 sequence is 11 residues long. CDR1 SQVTM and CDR2 ANQGSEA come from the germline V gene. The CDR3 DNA reads as TGCAGTAGCGGGGCGTGGGGTACGCAGTATTTT. Its protein is CSSGAWGTQYF.

The rearrangement links TRBV7-2 to TRBJ2-1; D gene uncertain. The CDR3 runs 15 residues. CDR1 is SGHTA and CDR2 is FQGNSA in the germline V gene. The V end lost 5 bases, the J end lost 4 bases, and 15 bases lay between the germline ends. DNA for the CDR3: TGTGCCAGCAGCCTAGACGGAGCAGAATACAATGAGCAGTTCTTC. Protein product: CASSLDGAEYNEQFF.